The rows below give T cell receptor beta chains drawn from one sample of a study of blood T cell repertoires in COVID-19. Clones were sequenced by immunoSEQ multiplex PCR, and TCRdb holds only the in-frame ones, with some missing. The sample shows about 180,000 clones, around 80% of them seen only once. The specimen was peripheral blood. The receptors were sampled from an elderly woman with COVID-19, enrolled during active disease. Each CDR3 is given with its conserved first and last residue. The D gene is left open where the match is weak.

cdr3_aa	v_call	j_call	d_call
CASSQDWTSGIYEQYF	TRBV4-2	TRBJ2-7	TRBD2
CATSDQRTGGKEAFF	TRBV24-1	TRBJ1-1	TRBD1
CASSFSGSPNNSPLHF	TRBV7-2	TRBJ1-6	NA
CASSPDRPLGTGNTIYF	TRBV7-9	TRBJ1-3	NA
CASLTPGTESSYEQYF	TRBV21-1	TRBJ2-7	NA
CASSPNLGQGVSYEQYF	TRBV18	TRBJ2-7	TRBD1
CASSQDIPTSGQSSYNEQFF	TRBV3-1/TRBV3-2	TRBJ2-1	TRBD2
CASRGGQVPNEQFF	TRBV7-9	TRBJ2-1	TRBD1
CASSLKGSHEQYF	TRBV12-3/TRBV12-4	TRBJ2-7	NA
CASSSPGQGAPEQYF	TRBV21-1	TRBJ2-7	NA
CASSFTRETQYF	TRBV5-8	TRBJ2-5	NA
CASSAPNVRSYGYTF	TRBV9	TRBJ1-2	NA
CASSKGLYYNEQFF	TRBV19	TRBJ2-1	NA
CASSFDSGPYEQYF	TRBV5-1	TRBJ2-7	TRBD2
CASRKGLAYEQYF	TRBV2	TRBJ2-7	TRBD2
CASSLANTQYF	TRBV28	TRBJ2-3	NA
CASSMAGGPSGANVLTF	TRBV19	TRBJ2-6	TRBD1
CASSLKVRETFF	TRBV11-2	TRBJ1-1	NA
CASSLGSGQPANTQYF	TRBV27	TRBJ2-3	TRBD1
CASRYRDRALDEQFF	TRBV5-1	TRBJ2-1	TRBD1